Sequencing of this TCR beta chain was carried out in a study of early T cells in non-severe SARS-CoV-2 infection. Using its own MiXCR run on the 5' RACE reads, TCRdb lists one record per CDR3 protein. The sample consists of tens of thousands of distinct CDR3 sequences, nearly 7.5% of them appearing once. This CDR3 comprises 14 residues. Germline V CDR1 and CDR2: KGHSH, LQKENI. V was clipped by 5 bases and J by 7 bases; unmatched bases: 10. This sequence was found in an adult who was a healthcare worker with PCR-confirmed SARS-CoV-2 infection or an uninfected control (not recorded which). The rearrangement links TRBV18 to TRBJ2-7, with 8 bases aligning to TRBD1. Sample: whole blood. The DNA for the CDR3 is TGTGCCAGCTCAGACAGGGGTGATGTACGTGAGCAGTACTTC. Protein product: CASSDRGDVREQYF.